Listed below are T cell receptor beta chains from one sample, sequenced in a study of blood T cell repertoires in COVID-19. The protocol was immunoSEQ multiplex PCR, while the TCRdb copy is restricted to in-frame clones and leaves out a portion. The table lists roughly 14,000 clones, more than 80% of them singletons. Specimen: peripheral blood. These receptors all come from a man aged 45-65 years with active COVID-19. Both conserved end residues are part of each CDR3. Each record gives: D gene, V gene, clone size, J gene, CDR3 DNA, CDR3 protein. A D gene is named only where the DNA matches it firmly. Clone size appears in some rows only: once, few, many, or a class for an expanded clone.

d_gene: NA
v_gene: TRBV19
abundance: NA
j_gene: TRBJ1-5
CDR3nt: TGTGCCAGTAGTAATTCCCGTGTCCCCCAGCCCCAGCATTTT
CDR3aa: CASSNSRVPQPQHF

d_gene: NA
v_gene: TRBV19
abundance: NA
j_gene: TRBJ1-6
CDR3nt: TGTGCCAGTAGTATTGGACAGCTACCTTCACCCCTCCACTTT
CDR3aa: CASSIGQLPSPLHF

d_gene: TRBD2
v_gene: TRBV10-3
abundance: NA
j_gene: TRBJ2-3
CDR3nt: TGTGCCATCAGCCCGGGACTAGCGGGAACCTTTAGCACAGATACGCAGTATTTT
CDR3aa: CAISPGLAGTFSTDTQYF

d_gene: TRBD2
v_gene: TRBV4-1
abundance: NA
j_gene: TRBJ2-1
CDR3nt: TGCGCCAGCAGCGGGGGTGGGCTAGCGGACAAATCCTACAATGAGCAGTTCTTC
CDR3aa: CASSGGGLADKSYNEQFF

d_gene: TRBD1
v_gene: TRBV6-2/TRBV6-3
abundance: NA
j_gene: TRBJ1-2
CDR3nt: TGTGCCAGCAGCCGAGACAGGGGGGATGGCTACACCTTC
CDR3aa: CASSRDRGDGYTF

d_gene: NA
v_gene: TRBV19
abundance: few
j_gene: TRBJ1-5
CDR3nt: TGTGCCAGTAGTATAGATCAGGGCGGAAAATATAGCAATCAGCCCCAGCATTTT
CDR3aa: CASSIDQGGKYSNQPQHF

d_gene: TRBD1
v_gene: TRBV25-1
abundance: NA
j_gene: TRBJ1-2
CDR3nt: TGTGCCAGCAGTGGTAGGGACAGGGGAATCTATGGCTACACCTTC
CDR3aa: CASSGRDRGIYGYTF

d_gene: NA
v_gene: TRBV24-1
abundance: NA
j_gene: TRBJ2-3
CDR3nt: TGTGCCACCAGTGACGAACCGGGAGACACAGATACGCAGTATTTT
CDR3aa: CATSDEPGDTDTQYF

d_gene: TRBD1
v_gene: TRBV19
abundance: NA
j_gene: TRBJ2-7
CDR3nt: TGTGCCAGTAGTATAGAAGGGACAGGGGACCACGAGCAGTACTTC
CDR3aa: CASSIEGTGDHEQYF

d_gene: NA
v_gene: TRBV9
abundance: NA
j_gene: TRBJ2-3
CDR3nt: TGTGCCAGCAGCGTCTACACAGATACGCAGTATTTT
CDR3aa: CASSVYTDTQYF

d_gene: TRBD1
v_gene: TRBV7-9
abundance: NA
j_gene: TRBJ1-4
CDR3nt: TGTGCCAGCAGCTGGGGACAGGGTAAAGAAAAACTGTTTTTT
CDR3aa: CASSWGQGKEKLFF

d_gene: TRBD1
v_gene: TRBV24-1
abundance: NA
j_gene: TRBJ2-3
CDR3nt: TGTGCCACCCAGTCCAGGGGGACAGATACGCAGTATTTT
CDR3aa: CATQSRGTDTQYF

d_gene: NA
v_gene: TRBV7-9
abundance: NA
j_gene: TRBJ1-2
CDR3nt: TGTGCCAGCAGCTTTGGGGGGTATGGCTACACCTTC
CDR3aa: CASSFGGYGYTF

d_gene: TRBD2
v_gene: TRBV3-1/TRBV3-2
abundance: NA
j_gene: TRBJ2-3
CDR3nt: TGTGCCAGCAGCCACCTCGGGACTAGCGGGAGAGCAGATACGCAGTATTTT
CDR3aa: CASSHLGTSGRADTQYF

d_gene: TRBD2
v_gene: TRBV27
abundance: NA
j_gene: TRBJ2-7
CDR3nt: TGTGCCAGCAGGACCGGGACTAGCGGGAGTTACGAGCAGTACTTC
CDR3aa: CASRTGTSGSYEQYF

d_gene: TRBD2
v_gene: TRBV19
abundance: NA
j_gene: TRBJ2-3
CDR3nt: TGTGCCAGTAGTTATGGACTAGCGGGAGGGCCCCTCACAGATACGCAGTATTTT
CDR3aa: CASSYGLAGGPLTDTQYF

d_gene: NA
v_gene: TRBV7-8
abundance: NA
j_gene: TRBJ1-5
CDR3nt: TGTGCCAGCAGCTTAGATGACAGCTATAGCAATCAGCCCCAGCATTTT
CDR3aa: CASSLDDSYSNQPQHF

d_gene: NA
v_gene: TRBV4-2
abundance: large
j_gene: TRBJ1-3
CDR3nt: TGTGCCAGCGGGGACTCGTTCGGAGGAAACACCATATATTTT
CDR3aa: CASGDSFGGNTIYF

d_gene: TRBD1
v_gene: TRBV30
abundance: NA
j_gene: TRBJ2-3
CDR3nt: TGTGCCTGGAGGGACAGGGGGCGCGGGTCGCATAGCACAGATACGCAGTATTTT
CDR3aa: CAWRDRGRGSHSTDTQYF

d_gene: NA
v_gene: TRBV30
abundance: NA
j_gene: TRBJ1-1
CDR3nt: TGTGCCCGCCGGCGACCAGGGGAGGGAGCTTTCTTT
CDR3aa: CARRRPGEGAFF

d_gene: TRBD1
v_gene: TRBV16
abundance: NA
j_gene: TRBJ1-2
CDR3nt: TGTGCCAGCAGCCAATCGATCGTCGGGACAGGGGCTGGTGGCTACACCTTC
CDR3aa: CASSQSIVGTGAGGYTF

d_gene: TRBD2
v_gene: TRBV3-1/TRBV3-2
abundance: NA
j_gene: TRBJ2-1
CDR3nt: TGTGCCAGCAGCCTTAGACTAGCGGGAGTCAATGAGCAGTTCTTC
CDR3aa: CASSLRLAGVNEQFF

d_gene: NA
v_gene: TRBV4-3
abundance: once
j_gene: TRBJ2-7
CDR3nt: TGCGCCAGCAGCCAAGATCCCAGGGACGAGCAGTACTTC
CDR3aa: CASSQDPRDEQYF

d_gene: TRBD2
v_gene: TRBV5-4
abundance: few
j_gene: TRBJ2-7
CDR3nt: TGTGCCAGCAGCTCCCGACTAGCGGGAGGGCGCGAGCAGTACTTC
CDR3aa: CASSSRLAGGREQYF

d_gene: NA
v_gene: TRBV28
abundance: NA
j_gene: TRBJ1-2
CDR3nt: TGTGCCAGCAGTCTGCCCACGGGGAACCTACTAGGTGGCTACACCTTC
CDR3aa: CASSLPTGNLLGGYTF

d_gene: NA
v_gene: TRBV27
abundance: NA
j_gene: TRBJ2-1
CDR3nt: TGTGCCAGCAGTTCACTGGGGGGATCCTACAATGAGCAGTTCTTC
CDR3aa: CASSSLGGSYNEQFF

d_gene: TRBD1
v_gene: TRBV29-1
abundance: once
j_gene: TRBJ2-1
CDR3nt: TGCAGCGCCCCTGCCCGGACAGGGTACAATGAGCAGTTCTTC
CDR3aa: CSAPARTGYNEQFF

d_gene: NA
v_gene: TRBV4-1
abundance: NA
j_gene: TRBJ2-7
CDR3nt: TGCGCCAGCAGCCAGCCAAGGACACAGTCCGAGCAGTACTTC
CDR3aa: CASSQPRTQSEQYF

d_gene: NA
v_gene: TRBV7-2
abundance: NA
j_gene: TRBJ2-2
CDR3nt: TGTGCCAGCAGCCCCTCTACGGTCGGGGAGCTGTTTTTT
CDR3aa: CASSPSTVGELFF

d_gene: TRBD2
v_gene: TRBV11-2
abundance: NA
j_gene: TRBJ2-7
CDR3nt: TGTGCCAGCAGCGGGCTAGCGGGAGGGCCTTACGAGCAGTACTTC
CDR3aa: CASSGLAGGPYEQYF

d_gene: TRBD2
v_gene: TRBV24-1
abundance: NA
j_gene: TRBJ2-1
CDR3nt: TGTGCCACCAGTGATAAGGGACTAGATATTGAGCAGTTCTTC
CDR3aa: CATSDKGLDIEQFF

d_gene: TRBD2
v_gene: TRBV7-2
abundance: NA
j_gene: TRBJ2-1
CDR3nt: TGTGCCAGCAGCTCAGGGAGGGGACGCTACAATGAGCAGTTCTTC
CDR3aa: CASSSGRGRYNEQFF

d_gene: NA
v_gene: TRBV7-3
abundance: once
j_gene: TRBJ2-2
CDR3nt: TGTGCCAGCAGCTTATATGGGAGTGGAGCGAGCACCGGGGAGCTGTTTTTT
CDR3aa: CASSLYGSGASTGELFF

d_gene: NA
v_gene: TRBV3-1/TRBV3-2
abundance: NA
j_gene: TRBJ2-1
CDR3nt: TGTGCCAGCAGCCCCCGAGGATCGGGAGTGTCGAAGGAGCAGTTCTTC
CDR3aa: CASSPRGSGVSKEQFF

d_gene: TRBD1
v_gene: TRBV27
abundance: NA
j_gene: TRBJ2-3
CDR3nt: TGTGCCAGCAGTTCCCGGACAGGAGGCACAGATACGCAGTATTTT
CDR3aa: CASSSRTGGTDTQYF

d_gene: TRBD1
v_gene: TRBV5-4
abundance: once
j_gene: TRBJ1-2
CDR3nt: TGTGCCAGCAGTCCAGACAGGGTAGCTAACTATGGCTACACCTTC
CDR3aa: CASSPDRVANYGYTF

d_gene: NA
v_gene: TRBV15
abundance: NA
j_gene: TRBJ1-1
CDR3nt: TGTGCCACCAGTCGTCCAGGGAGGACTGAAGCTTTCTTT
CDR3aa: CATSRPGRTEAFF

d_gene: NA
v_gene: TRBV30
abundance: NA
j_gene: TRBJ2-7
CDR3nt: TGTGCCTGGAGTGTACACAGGGTTGACGAGCAGTACTTC
CDR3aa: CAWSVHRVDEQYF

d_gene: NA
v_gene: TRBV7-3
abundance: NA
j_gene: TRBJ2-7
CDR3nt: TGTGCCAGCAGCCAAGGGGGCGGGATTGCGTACGAGCAGTACTTC
CDR3aa: CASSQGGGIAYEQYF

d_gene: TRBD1
v_gene: TRBV27
abundance: few
j_gene: TRBJ2-2
CDR3nt: TGTGCCAGCAGTTTAAGGCCACCACAGGGGACGAACACCGGGGAGCTGTTTTTT
CDR3aa: CASSLRPPQGTNTGELFF

d_gene: NA
v_gene: TRBV2
abundance: NA
j_gene: TRBJ2-5
CDR3nt: TGTGCCAGCAGGCCCCTCTTGGGTGTCGGAGATGAGACCCAGTACTTC
CDR3aa: CASRPLLGVGDETQYF

d_gene: TRBD2
v_gene: TRBV27
abundance: few
j_gene: TRBJ2-7
CDR3nt: TGTGCCAGCAGTTTATCGCCACTAGCGGGACTCTACGAGCAGTACTTC
CDR3aa: CASSLSPLAGLYEQYF

d_gene: TRBD1
v_gene: TRBV19
abundance: few
j_gene: TRBJ2-7
CDR3nt: TGTGCCAGTAGTATGTTAGGGGGCAATGAGCAGTACTTC
CDR3aa: CASSMLGGNEQYF

d_gene: NA
v_gene: TRBV28
abundance: NA
j_gene: TRBJ1-3
CDR3nt: TGTGCCAGCAGCCAATCTGGAAACACCATATATTTT
CDR3aa: CASSQSGNTIYF

d_gene: NA
v_gene: TRBV6-2/TRBV6-3
abundance: NA
j_gene: TRBJ2-3
CDR3nt: TGTGCCAGCAGTTATAGTCCGGATACGCAGTATTTT
CDR3aa: CASSYSPDTQYF

d_gene: TRBD1
v_gene: TRBV27
abundance: NA
j_gene: TRBJ2-1
CDR3nt: TGTGCCAGCAGTTTATGGGGACAGGGCAATGAGCAGTTCTTC
CDR3aa: CASSLWGQGNEQFF

d_gene: TRBD2
v_gene: TRBV10-3
abundance: NA
j_gene: TRBJ2-5
CDR3nt: TGTGCCATCAGTGGGACTAGCGTTGAGACCCAGTACTTC
CDR3aa: CAISGTSVETQYF

d_gene: TRBD1
v_gene: TRBV6-5
abundance: few
j_gene: TRBJ2-5
CDR3nt: TGTGCCTCACAGAGGGGGCCAAGGGTCCAAGAGACCCAGTACTTC
CDR3aa: CASQRGPRVQETQYF

d_gene: TRBD1
v_gene: TRBV28
abundance: NA
j_gene: TRBJ1-2
CDR3nt: TGTGCCAGCATTTCACCCGGGACAGGGATAGGGTATGGCTACACCTTC
CDR3aa: CASISPGTGIGYGYTF

d_gene: NA
v_gene: TRBV4-2
abundance: NA
j_gene: TRBJ1-3
CDR3nt: TGTGCCAGCAGCCAAGATTGGTCAGGGAGGAACACCATATATTTT
CDR3aa: CASSQDWSGRNTIYF

d_gene: TRBD1
v_gene: TRBV6-2/TRBV6-3
abundance: NA
j_gene: TRBJ2-3
CDR3nt: TGTGCCAGCAGTTACATTTCGGACAGGGCGGCAGATACGCAGTATTTT
CDR3aa: CASSYISDRAADTQYF

d_gene: NA
v_gene: TRBV29-1
abundance: NA
j_gene: TRBJ1-5
CDR3nt: TGCAGCGTTGAAGGAGGGGGAAGCAATCAGCCCCAGCATTTT
CDR3aa: CSVEGGGSNQPQHF

d_gene: TRBD2
v_gene: TRBV29-1
abundance: NA
j_gene: TRBJ2-5
CDR3nt: TGCAGCGTCTTTAGCGGGAGGGGGATAGAGACCCAGTACTTC
CDR3aa: CSVFSGRGIETQYF

d_gene: TRBD1
v_gene: TRBV19
abundance: NA
j_gene: TRBJ1-2
CDR3nt: TGTGCCAGTAGCGTACAGGGGGCGCAGAGATATGGCTACACCTTC
CDR3aa: CASSVQGAQRYGYTF

d_gene: TRBD2
v_gene: TRBV30
abundance: NA
j_gene: TRBJ2-7
CDR3nt: TGTGCCCTGGATAGCGGGACTCGATCCTACGAGCAGTACTTC
CDR3aa: CALDSGTRSYEQYF